Listed below are T cell receptor beta chains from one sample, sequenced in a study of T cells in Graves' hyperthyroidism and ophthalmopathy. One entry per CDR3 protein results from TCRdb running MiXCR on the multiplex PCR reads. This table holds 550,000 to 700,000 distinct CDR3 sequences, 35% to 55% found once. Sequencing input: peripheral blood or thyroid tissue (not recorded which). The origin of the receptors is an adult woman with Graves' disease, either hyperthyroidism or ophthalmopathy (not recorded which). Each CDR3 is given with its conserved first and last residue. Fields, in order: J gene, V gene, D gene, clone size, CDR3 DNA, CDR3 protein. A D gene is named only where the DNA matches it firmly. Some rows have no size entry. The others give once, few or many, or a class for an expanded clone.

TRBJ2-5 TRBV7-9 TRBD1 . TGTGCCAGCAGCACCCTGACAGGGTTAGGAGAGACCCAGTACTTC CASSTLTGLGETQYF
TRBJ1-4 TRBV5-6 . many TGTGCCAGCAGCTTTTACGGGGAGGCACTTCAGGAACTGTTTTTT CASSFYGEALQELFF
TRBJ1-4 TRBV12-3/TRBV12-4 . . TGTGCCAGCAGTTTACAAGGCGGGACGGCCCATGAAAAACTGTTTTTT CASSLQGGTAHEKLFF
TRBJ2-2 TRBV2 . . TGTGCCAGCAGTGATCAAGGGCACGGGGAGCTGTTTTTT CASSDQGHGELFF
TRBJ1-1 TRBV7-9 . . TGTGCCAGCAACCTTCCGATGGGGGGCACTGAAGCTTTCTTT CASNLPMGGTEAFF
TRBJ1-4 TRBV7-9 TRBD1 . TGTGCCAGCAGCCCAGGGACAGCCGATAATGAAAAACTGTTTTTT CASSPGTADNEKLFF
TRBJ1-1 TRBV2 . many TGTGCCACCGGGCTTCGAGACACTGAAGCTTTCTTT CATGLRDTEAFF
TRBJ1-1 TRBV7-9 TRBD1 . TGTGCCAGCAGCTTATCAGGACAGGGGCGGACTGAAGCTTCCTTT CASSLSGQGRTEASF
TRBJ1-2 TRBV29-1 TRBD1 . TGCAGCGCAGGGACAGAATATGGCTACACCTTC CSAGTEYGYTF
TRBJ2-7 TRBV10-3 . many TGTGCCATCTTAGAAGCGGAGATCTACGAGCAGTACTTC CAILEAEIYEQYF
TRBJ2-7 TRBV2 TRBD2 few TGTGCCAGCAGTGACCAGCGGGAGGGCGAGCAGTACTTC CASSDQREGEQYF
TRBJ2-7 TRBV19 TRBD1 . TGTGCCAGCCGGGACAGGGGCTCCTACGAGCAGTACTTC CASRDRGSYEQYF
TRBJ1-6 TRBV28 TRBD1 many TGTGCCAGCAGTTCTGTGGGGACAGGGAATTCACCCCTCCACTTT CASSSVGTGNSPLHF
TRBJ1-1 TRBV5-1 . many TGCGCCAGCCGTAGGACGCAGAACACTGAAGCTTTCTTT CASRRTQNTEAFF
TRBJ2-7 TRBV7-2 TRBD1 . TGTGCCAGCAGCCAAGTCGGGACAGGGACACAGTACTTC CASSQVGTGTQYF
TRBJ2-7 TRBV20-1 . many TGCAGTGCTAGTGAGCTAGCTCAACCCTACGAGCAGTACTTC CSASELAQPYEQYF
TRBJ1-2 TRBV10-2 . . TGCGCCAGCAGTGAGCCGGACGGAGGGGTTAACTATGGCTACACCTTC CASSEPDGGVNYGYTF
TRBJ1-6 TRBV7-9 . . TGTGCCAGCAGCTTAGAAGGTTCAGGGAGCGCGCCCCTCCACTTT CASSLEGSGSAPLHF
TRBJ1-2 TRBV24-1 . . TGTGCCACCAGTGATGACCGCTCCTATGGCTACACCTTC CATSDDRSYGYTF
TRBJ1-3 TRBV5-4 . many TGTGCCAGCACGCGGGATGGTGGAAACACCATATATTTT CASTRDGGNTIYF
TRBJ2-7 TRBV20-1 TRBD2 many TGCAGTGCTCGAGGCCTAGCGGGGGACGAGCAGTACTTC CSARGLAGDEQYF
TRBJ1-3 TRBV24-1 . . TGTGCCACCAGTGATCCGGGGACAGGAAACACCATATATTTT CATSDPGTGNTIYF
TRBJ1-2 TRBV3-1 . many TGTGCCAGCAGCCAAGTAGGGGGGGCGACGCATGGCTACACCTTC CASSQVGGATHGYTF
TRBJ1-1 TRBV7-2 . many TGTGCCAGCAGCCGAGGGTTTACGAAGGCTGAAGCTTTCTTT CASSRGFTKAEAFF
TRBJ2-7 TRBV9 . many TGTGCCAGCAGCGTAGGCGGCGGTGCCTACGAGCAGTACTTC CASSVGGGAYEQYF
TRBJ2-1 TRBV10-3 . . TGTGCCATCAGTGAGCCCGGGGGATCCTACAATGAGCAGTTCTTC CAISEPGGSYNEQFF
TRBJ1-2 TRBV12-3/TRBV12-4 . many TGTGCCAGCAGTTTACGGCGGGGCCCGTTCGACTATGGCTACACCTTC CASSLRRGPFDYGYTF
TRBJ1-4 TRBV5-1 . once TGCGCCAGCAGCTTGGATGGCAGGGCGCGAGAAAAACTGTTTTTT CASSLDGRAREKLFF
TRBJ2-2 TRBV7-8 TRBD2 . TGTGCCAGCAGCTTAGTCCGGTGGAAGGCTAGCGGCTCGAACACCGGGGAGCTGTTTTTT CASSLVRWKASGSNTGELFF
TRBJ1-3 TRBV20-1 . many TGCAGTGCTTCCGTTGGGTCCGGGGGAAACACCATATATTTT CSASVGSGGNTIYF
TRBJ2-7 TRBV7-2 . many TGTGCCAGCAGCTTAGTCGGGACACTTTACTCCTACGAGCAGTACTTC CASSLVGTLYSYEQYF
TRBJ2-7 TRBV24-1 . . TGTGCCAGCAGTCCCCGGGAGCGGGAGCAGTACTTC CASSPREREQYF
TRBJ1-6 TRBV7-2 . many TGTGCCAGCAGCAGCCGCCGTGGGGGCACGGGAAATTCACCCCTCCACTTT CASSSRRGGTGNSPLHF
TRBJ2-7 TRBV29-1 . . TGCAGCGTTGAAGATCAGTTTGGGGCAGTGCAGTACTTC CSVEDQFGAVQYF
TRBJ1-6 TRBV11-2 . once TGTGCCAGCAGCTTAGGGCGGGGTCGATCACCCCTCCACTTT CASSLGRGRSPLHF
TRBJ2-5 TRBV2 TRBD1 . TGTGCCAGCAGGGGTACCTTACAGGGGACAGAGACCCAGTACTTC CASRGTLQGTETQYF
TRBJ2-7 TRBV7-3 TRBD1 . TGTGCCAGCAGCCAGGCAGGGGGCAAGGCCTACGAGCAGTACTTC CASSQAGGKAYEQYF
TRBJ1-6 TRBV14 . many TGTGCCAGCAGCCAAACATATAATTCACCCCTCCACTTT CASSQTYNSPLHF
TRBJ1-2 TRBV7-2 . . TGTGCCAGCAGCTTAAACCCCCGCCGTTGGGGCCCTTATGGCCACACCTTC CASSLNPRRWGPYGHTF
TRBJ1-5 TRBV7-2 . many TGTGCCAGCAGCTTATGGCCCAATCAGCCCCAGCATTTT CASSLWPNQPQHF
TRBJ2-7 TRBV15 . . TGTGCCACCAGCTCTTCGCGGGGGCCTTACGAGCAGTACTTC CATSSSRGPYEQYF
TRBJ2-7 TRBV4-1 TRBD2 . TGCGCCAGCAGCCAAGTACTAGCGGGAGCTATGTACGAGCAGTACTTC CASSQVLAGAMYEQYF
TRBJ2-5 TRBV6-5 . many TGTGCCAGCAGGGGGACGGTCCGCGAGACCCAGTACTTC CASRGTVRETQYF
TRBJ2-5 TRBV6-5 . many TGTGCCAGCAGTTACGGCGCAGGGGTGGAGACCCAGTACTTC CASSYGAGVETQYF
TRBJ2-7 TRBV5-1 TRBD1 many TGCGCCAGCAGCTCGGAGACAGGGTACGAGCAGTACTTC CASSSETGYEQYF
TRBJ2-7 TRBV7-8 TRBD1 many TGTGCCAGCAGCAGTTCCGGGACAGGTCCATACGAGCAGTACTTC CASSSSGTGPYEQYF
TRBJ2-7 TRBV7-2 . many TGTGCCAGCAGCTTAAGGAGGGGGCCGATCGAGCAGTACTTC CASSLRRGPIEQYF
TRBJ2-7 TRBV20-1 . . TGCAGTTTAGAGGGTGGGGCGGGCTACGAGCAGTACTTC CSLEGGAGYEQYF
TRBJ1-2 TRBV2 . . TGTGCCAGCAGTTGGGACGGCTACACCTTC CASSWDGYTF
TRBJ2-7 TRBV29-1 . . TGCAGCGTTCAGGAAACCGGGACTCCGGCCTACGAGCAGTACTTC CSVQETGTPAYEQYF
TRBJ2-2 TRBV2 TRBD2 . TGTGCCAGCAGTGTTAAAGGACTAGCGGGAGAATCCGGGGAGCTGTTTTTT CASSVKGLAGESGELFF
TRBJ2-7 TRBV4-1 . . TGCGTCAGCAGCCAAGATTCCCACGAGCAGTACTTC CVSSQDSHEQYF
TRBJ1-6 TRBV3-1 . many TGTGCCAGCCGAAGGGGTACGGGAGGGGATTCACCCCTCCACTTT CASRRGTGGDSPLHF
TRBJ1-5 TRBV5-1 . . TGCGCCAGCAGTGTTGGACACCCCCAGCATTTT CASSVGHPQHF
TRBJ1-3 TRBV15 . . TGTGCCACCAGCAGAGAGGGCAGGGAGAGAGACACCATATATTTT CATSREGRERDTIYF